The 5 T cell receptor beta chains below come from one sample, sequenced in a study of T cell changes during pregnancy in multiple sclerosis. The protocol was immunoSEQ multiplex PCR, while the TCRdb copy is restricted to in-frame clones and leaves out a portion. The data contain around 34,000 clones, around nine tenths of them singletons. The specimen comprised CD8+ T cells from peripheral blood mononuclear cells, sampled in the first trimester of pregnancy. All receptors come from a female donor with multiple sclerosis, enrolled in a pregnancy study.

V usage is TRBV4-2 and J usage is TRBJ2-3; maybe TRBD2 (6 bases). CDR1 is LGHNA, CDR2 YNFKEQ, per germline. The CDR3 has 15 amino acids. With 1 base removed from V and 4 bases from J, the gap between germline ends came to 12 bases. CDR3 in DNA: TGTGCCAGCAGCCAAGGAGGAGGGGCTGCAGATACGCAGTATTTT. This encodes CASSQGGGAADTQYF.

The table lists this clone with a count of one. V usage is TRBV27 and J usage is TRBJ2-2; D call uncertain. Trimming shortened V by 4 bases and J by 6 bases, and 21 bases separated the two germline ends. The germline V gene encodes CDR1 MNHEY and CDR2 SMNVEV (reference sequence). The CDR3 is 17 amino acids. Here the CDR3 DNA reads TGTGCCAGCAGTTCCTCTTTTGGCTTGGTTTCCTCCGGGGAGCTGTTTTTT. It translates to CASSSSFGLVSSGELFF.

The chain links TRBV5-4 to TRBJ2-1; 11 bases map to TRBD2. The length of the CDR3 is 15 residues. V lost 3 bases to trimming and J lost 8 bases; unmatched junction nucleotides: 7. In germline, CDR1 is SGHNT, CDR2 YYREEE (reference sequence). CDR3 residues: CASSSTSGSWDEQFF. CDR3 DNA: TGTGCCAGCAGCTCAACTAGCGGGAGTTGGGATGAGCAGTTCTTC.

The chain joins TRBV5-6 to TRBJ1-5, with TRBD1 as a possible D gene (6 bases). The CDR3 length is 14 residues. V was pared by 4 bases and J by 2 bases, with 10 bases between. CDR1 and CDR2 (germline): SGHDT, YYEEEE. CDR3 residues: CASSPPGGNQPQHF. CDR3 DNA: TGTGCCAGCAGCCCGCCAGGGGGCAATCAGCCCCAGCATTTT.

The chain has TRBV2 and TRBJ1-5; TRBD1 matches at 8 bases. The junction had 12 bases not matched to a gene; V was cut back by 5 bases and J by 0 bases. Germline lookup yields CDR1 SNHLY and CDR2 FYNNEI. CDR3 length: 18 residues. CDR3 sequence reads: CASSINQGTGDSNQPQHF. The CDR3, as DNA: TGTGCCAGCAGTATTAATCAGGGGACAGGCGATAGCAATCAGCCCCAGCATTTT.